These 12 T cell receptor beta chains originate from one sample sequenced in a study of T-cell memory formation after mild COVID-19. A single record per CDR3 protein comes from TCRdb applying MiXCR to the 5' RACE reads. This sample has roughly 110,000 distinct CDR3 sequences, with about an eighth found just once. Sequencing input: PBMCs or a T cell subset sorted from them (not recorded which). These receptor sequences come from a man aged 18 to 29 who had mild COVID-19 (a few samples of this study predate the infection). Cell type and time point are not known.

The chain links TRBV11-2 to TRBJ2-5; maybe TRBD2 (5 bases). The CDR3 covers 13 residues. The germline V and J ends were trimmed by 5 bases and 5 bases, with 12 bases remaining between them. Germline CDR1 reads SGHAT; CDR2 reads FQNNGV. The CDR3 sequence is CASSPRVRETQYF. CDR3 in DNA: TGTGCCAGCAGCCCGAGGGTTAGGGAGACCCAGTACTTC. Full variable domain (missing parts from reference TRBV11-2 and TRBJ2-5): EAGVAQSPRYKIIEKRQSVAFWCNPISGHATLYWYQQILGQGPKLLIQFQNNGVVDDSQLPKDRFSAERLKGVDSTLKIQPAKLEDSAVYLCASSPRVRETQYFGPGTRLLVL.

This sequence joins TRBV20-1 and TRBJ2-3; D unresolved. The germline V gene has CDR1 DFQATT and CDR2 SNEGSKA (reference sequence). This CDR3 has 12 amino acids. Trimming took off 7 bases at V and 2 bases at J, with 10 bases between the two ends. CDR3 residues: CSDGRLTDTQYF. The CDR3 nucleotides read TGCAGTGATGGCAGACTCACAGATACGCAGTATTTT.

This clonotype has ten or more counts. The CDR3 is CSVEDLKRGVADTQYF. The CDR3 nucleotides read TGCAGCGTTGAAGATCTGAAGCGGGGGGTGGCAGATACGCAGTATTTT. The rearrangement uses TRBV29-1 and TRBJ2-3; 9 bases fit TRBD2. Germline CDR1 reads SQVTM; CDR2 reads ANQGSEA. Trimming cost V 0 bases and J 4 bases; bases outside gene matches: 8. The CDR3 extends over 16 amino acids.

This clonotype has just a few counts. The chain joins TRBV13 to TRBJ1-5; a weak D match, TRBD1 (6 bases). The CDR3 consists of 16 residues. CDR1 PRHDT and CDR2 FYEKMQ come from the germline V gene (reference sequence). With 0 bases removed from V and 7 bases from J, the gap between germline ends came to 16 bases. CDR3 region: CASSLGPGTRAQPQHF. CDR3 sequence (DNA): TGTGCCAGCAGCTTAGGCCCAGGGACAAGGGCACAGCCCCAGCATTTT.

The rearrangement uses TRBV4-3 and TRBJ1-2; 7 nucleotides line up with TRBD1. V shed 5 bases and J 2 bases; nucleotides not matched to a gene: 8. This CDR3 spans 15 amino acids. CDR1 LGHNA and CDR2 YSLEER come from the germline V gene. CDR3 DNA sequence: TGCGCCAGCAGCAAAACCAAGACAGGGAACTATGGCTACACCTTC. This gives the protein CASSKTKTGNYGYTF.

This clonotype was seen ten or more times. The chain combines TRBV4-1 with TRBJ2-7; D call uncertain. The CDR3 length is 14 residues. Germline-derived CDR1 and CDR2 are MGHRA and YSYEKL. V was trimmed by 2 bases and J by 5 bases, leaving 13 bases between them. The CDR3: CASSQIPSGDEQYF. The DNA of the CDR3 is TGCGCCAGCAGCCAAATTCCGAGTGGGGACGAGCAGTACTTC.

This clonotype was recorded a few times. The chain links TRBV4-3 to TRBJ2-1; D perhaps matches TRBD2 (5 bases). The CDR3 is 18 residues long. The germline V gene encodes CDR1 LGHNA and CDR2 YSLEER. V was pared by 0 bases and J by 3 bases, with 18 bases between. In nucleotides, the CDR3 is TGCGCCAGCAGCCAAGATGACCTGCGGGTGCTTGGCTACAATGAGCAGTTCTTC. It translates to CASSQDDLRVLGYNEQFF.

Many counts were recorded for this clonotype. This chain connects TRBV7-2 to TRBJ1-1; D is uncertain. Germline-derived CDR1 and CDR2 are SGHTA and FQGNSA. Trimming took 2 bases from V and 1 from J, leaving 8 bases between them. This CDR3 is built from 14 residues. This CDR3 reads CASSLQRPNTEAFF. CDR3 bases: TGTGCCAGCAGCTTACAACGGCCGAACACTGAAGCTTTCTTT.

This clonotype showed up many times. This chain links TRBV12-3 or TRBV12-4 with TRBJ2-5; tentative D call: TRBD2 (5 bases). V was pared by 5 bases and J by 2 bases, with 12 bases between. The CDR3 length is 14 residues. CDR3 sequence: CASSPPGLQETQYF. In nucleotides, the CDR3 is TGTGCCAGCAGTCCCCCGGGGTTACAAGAGACCCAGTACTTC.

This clonotype was seen only a few times. This rearrangement joins TRBV4-1 to TRBJ2-7; D possibly corresponds to TRBD2 (5 bases). This CDR3 contains 14 residues. Germline assignment: CDR1 MGHRA and CDR2 YSYEKL. V lost 0 bases and J 2 bases, leaving 8 bases between the germline ends. The CDR3 DNA is TGCGCCAGCAGCCAAGAGGACTGGACCTACGAGCAGTACTTC. It encodes CASSQEDWTYEQYF.

This clonotype was seen at least ten times. The V and J genes are TRBV6-5 and TRBJ2-2; 11 nucleotides match TRBD2. Germline V CDR1 and CDR2: MNHEY, SVGAGI. CDR3 length: 15 residues. J was trimmed by 5 bases and V by 4 bases; bases with no gene match: 3. CDR3 residues: CASSSLAGGTGELFF. The CDR3 DNA is TGTGCCAGCAGTTCGCTAGCGGGGGGAACCGGGGAGCTGTTTTTT.

This clonotype has only a few counts. The V gene is TRBV7-2, the J gene TRBJ1-1, with D perhaps TRBD1 (6 bases). The germline V gene encodes CDR1 SGHTA and CDR2 FQGNSA. The CDR3 spans 14 residues. Trimming removed 6 bases at V and 5 bases at J, with 16 bases between. The DNA of the CDR3 is TGTGCCAGCAGACAAATGACAGGTTGGACTGAAGCTTTCTTT. This encodes CASRQMTGWTEAFF.